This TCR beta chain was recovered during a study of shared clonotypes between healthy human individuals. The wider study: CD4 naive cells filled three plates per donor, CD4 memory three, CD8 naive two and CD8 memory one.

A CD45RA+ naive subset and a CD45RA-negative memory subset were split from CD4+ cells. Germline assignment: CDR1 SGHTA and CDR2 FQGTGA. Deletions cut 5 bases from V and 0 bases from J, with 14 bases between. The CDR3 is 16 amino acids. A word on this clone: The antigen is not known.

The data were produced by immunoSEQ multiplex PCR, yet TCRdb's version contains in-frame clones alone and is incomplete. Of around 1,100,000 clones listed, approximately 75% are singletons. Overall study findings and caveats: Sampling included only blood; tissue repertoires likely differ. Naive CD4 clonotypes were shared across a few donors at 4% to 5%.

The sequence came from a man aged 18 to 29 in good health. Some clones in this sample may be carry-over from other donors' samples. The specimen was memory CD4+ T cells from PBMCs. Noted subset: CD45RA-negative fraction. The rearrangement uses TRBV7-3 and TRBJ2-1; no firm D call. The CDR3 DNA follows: TGTGCCAGCAGCCATAGCTTCCTAAGCTCCTACAATGAGCAGTTCTTC. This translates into CASSHSFLSSYNEQFF.